This T cell receptor (beta chain) emerged from a study of T cell repertoires in cytomegalovirus infection. As for the study in general: TCR beta signatures that were public indicated CMV infection and matching HLA type.

TCRdb re-analysed the reads in MiXCR, keeping a single row per CDR3 protein. Of 630,000 or so distinct CDR3 sequences in the sample, approximately 24% are singletons; the top ten hold approximately 8.2%. Points from the study as a whole: Dominant in the ex vivo response were TCR beta clonotypes restricted by HLA-C and specific for CMV. Public TCR beta family frequency separated CMV-and-HLA carriers, including in an independent cohort.

CDR1 and CDR2 from the germline V gene are SEHNR and FQNEAQ (reference sequence). The V gene end was trimmed by 5 bases and the J gene end by 0 bases; junction bases not matched to a gene: 12. This CDR3 contains 19 residues. Concerning this clonotype itself: What it recognizes is unknown.

The sample comprised CD8+ T cells from PBMCs. This chain connects TRBV7-9 to TRBJ2-3, with 12 bases that match TRBD2. This clonotype was obtained from a human donor in good health (CMV status not recorded). Some clones in this sample may be carry-over from other donors' samples. CDR3 region: CASSPHHPTSGGSTDTQYF. The CDR3, as DNA: TGTGCCAGCAGCCCTCACCACCCGACTAGCGGGGGAAGCACAGATACGCAGTATTTT.